This T cell receptor beta chain was recovered during a study of regulatory T cells in long-lasting Graves disease (dated by TCRdb to about 2021). Study-level background: Persistent Graves' disease was defined as antithyroid drug treatment for over 5 years with persistently positive TSH receptor autoantibodies. Antithyroid drugs had been taken for ten to twelve years on average by persistent Graves' disease patients in the clinical cohort. The study was registered as a clinical trial and conducted in China. This study used TCR sequencing and RNA sequencing of peripheral blood to compare persistent Graves' disease patients against newly diagnosed Graves' disease patients. TCR sequencing covered some 13 persistent and 20 or so newly diagnosed Graves' disease patients, around 33 samples in total. What the research found in general, with its limitations: The authors acknowledged the small sample size as a limitation that may reduce accuracy. Persistent disease showed preferential use of TRBV28, TRBJ1-2 and TRBJ2-5, whereas newly diagnosed disease favored TRBV20-1 and TRBJ2-1. Sequencing and analysis were restricted to the TCR beta chain. A larger number of public clonotypes was shared among persistent patients (2,741) than among newly diagnosed patients (roughly 970). The study examined only peripheral blood because the primary lesion, thyroid tissue, could not be accessed. Compared with newly diagnosed patients, persistent Graves' disease patients had lower TCR Shannon entropy and fewer highly expanded clones, which suggests clonal expansion.

Taken with the paper, the label for time point translates to: persistent/refractory GD, antithyroid drugs over 5 years with positive TRAb. RNA was extracted from PBMCs in TRIzol for both TCR sequencing and RNA sequencing. Graves' disease was diagnosed according to American Thyroid Association guidelines. Patients for the study were recruited at an endocrinology department in Xi'an, China. From each patient, 8 to 10 milliliters of peripheral blood was collected into an EDTA anticoagulant tube. Ficoll Paque Plus density gradient separation was used to isolate PBMCs, and no further T cell sorting was performed. An Agilent 2100 Bioanalyzer and agarose gel were used to assess RNA quality, and a NanoDrop 2000 was used to measure RNA concentration. With respect to this clonotype: Its antigen remains undetermined. Base qualities are not at hand, and no much larger clone is one base apart.

Library construction relied on multiplex PCR. The sequencer was an Illumina HiSeq 4000. iRepertoire HTBI primers and Arm-PCR amplification of CDR3 regions were used to construct TCR beta libraries. Before sequencing, the PCR products underwent gel purification. On the study's bioinformatics: A total of fewer than 80 TRBV and some 15 TRBJ segments were identified across samples and were used for gene usage analysis of CDR3 amino acid clonotypes. Filtered high-quality paired reads were merged into contigs using COPE and FqMerger. BLAST was used to align contigs to IMGT TRBV, TRBD and TRBJ reference genes, and CDR3 was defined according to IMGT. Any clonotype with a frequency above 0.1% was counted as a highly expanded clone. Shannon entropy was used to measure repertoire diversity, and the Gini coefficient was used to measure V-J evenness. Public clonotypes were defined as clonotypes shared by more than one individual. In TCRdb, the public reads were trimmed at Q25 with fastp and aligned with MiXCR, with productive beta chains retained. For every CDR3 protein sequence, its rows merge into one entry that carries the most common genes and DNA. The V and J calls follow TCRdb's processing rather than the paper's. The sample table contains about 290,000 distinct CDR3 sequences; only one count was recorded for roughly a fifth of them. Of the sample, approximately 53% is held by the ten largest clones.

Between the V and J ends, shortened by 2 bases and 0 bases respectively, the junction contains 10 bases. The germline V gene encodes CDR1 MNHEY and CDR2 SMNVEV (reference sequence). From the cysteine up to the phenylalanine, the CDR3 has a length of 15 residues. Only CDR3 DNA is held: 45 bases, read in frame from base 1. Recombination joined TRBV27 with TRBJ1-1, with a weak D call of TRBD1 (6 bases match). Here the sequenced sample was peripheral blood mononuclear cells (PBMCs), taken when the disease was refractory, from a patient treated with antithyroid drugs. This receptor was identified in a female donor with Graves disease. The nucleotide sequence reads as follows: TGTGCCAGCAGTTTAAGACAGGTGATGAACACTGAAGCTTTCTTT. This yields the protein CASSLRQVMNTEAFF.